The 28 T cell receptor beta chains in this list originate from one sample, sequenced in a study of OX40 agonist ivuxolimab in advanced cancers. The assay was immunoSEQ multiplex PCR, and TCRdb's table has in-frame clones only and misses some. The sample holds 70,000 to 85,000 clones, roughly 90% seen once. Sequencing used CD4+ or CD8+ T cells sorted from blood, obtained in a trial of the OX40 agonist ivuxolimab. Source of these receptors: an adult with an advanced solid tumor such as melanoma, head and neck, liver or kidney cancer.

Of note for this clone: A junction end diverges from the germline sequence, so it may reflect a read error. The V call is TRBV18, the J call TRBJ2-3; tentative D call: TRBD1 (7 bases). The CDR3 covers 15 residues. The germline CDR1 and CDR2 sequences are KGHSH and LQKENI. Here the CDR3 DNA reads TGTGCCAGCTCGCCACAGGGGACTGGCACAGATACGCAGTATTTT. This encodes CASSPQGTGTDTQYF.

The chain couples TRBV28 to TRBJ1-4; weak D call: TRBD1 (6 bases). Trimming removed 4 bases at V and 4 bases at J, with 13 bases between. Germline V gene sequence: CDR1 MDHEN, CDR2 SYDVKM. The CDR3 contains 15 residues. The CDR3 loop reads CASSSSGTSNEKLFF. For the CDR3, the DNA is TGTGCCAGCAGTTCTTCCGGGACAAGTAATGAAAAACTGTTTTTT.

J is TRBJ2-2 and V is TRBV5-4; D may correspond to TRBD1 or TRBD2 (5 bases each). V lost 2 bases and J 0 bases, leaving 8 bases between the germline ends. The germline V gene has CDR1 SGHNT and CDR2 YYREEE (reference sequence). The CDR3 extends over 15 amino acids. Here the CDR3 DNA reads TGTGCCAGCAGCTTAGAGGGACCGAACACCGGGGAGCTGTTTTTT. Protein sequence: CASSLEGPNTGELFF.

The chain joins TRBV21-1 to TRBJ2-1. TRBV21-1 is labeled a pseudogene. CDR3 size: 14 residues. As DNA, the CDR3 is TGTGCCAGCAGCTCAGCCAGCTCCTACAATGAGCAGTTCTTC. It is translated as CASSSASSYNEQFF.

The CDR3 sequence: CASSPGTLNTEAFF. In DNA, the CDR3 is TGTGCCAGCAGCCCCGGGACGTTGAACACTGAAGCTTTCTTT. The rearrangement joins TRBV7-9 to TRBJ1-1; D may be TRBD1 (5 bases). The CDR3 contains 14 residues. Trimming stripped 5 bases from V and 0 bases from J, with 10 bases between. CDR1 SEHNR and CDR2 FQNEAQ come from the germline V gene (reference sequence).

The chain links TRBV23-1 to TRBJ2-1; 7 bases align to TRBD2. TRBV23-1 falls under the ORF class, with uncertain function. V shed 3 bases and J 5 bases; nucleotides not matched to a gene: 4. The CDR3 loop spans 14 amino acids. CDR3 in amino acids: CASSQASGNNEQFF. CDR3 nucleotides: TGCGCCAGCAGTCAGGCTAGCGGAAACAATGAGCAGTTCTTC.

The V gene is TRBV27, the J gene TRBJ1-3; D is undetermined. CDR3 length equals 15 residues. Trimming took off 6 bases at V and 9 bases at J, with 21 bases between the two ends. Per germline, CDR1 MNHEY and CDR2 SMNVEV (reference sequence). CDR3 nucleotides: TGTGCCAGCAGACTCTCGATAGAAGCTCGGAGCACCATATATTTT. Amino acid sequence: CASRLSIEARSTIYF.

The V gene is TRBV28, the J gene TRBJ1-1; no clear D gene. Per germline, CDR1 MDHEN and CDR2 SYDVKM. This CDR3 is 11 amino acids long. V lost 6 bases and J 10 bases, leaving 12 bases between the germline ends. The CDR3 coding sequence is TGTGCCAGCAGGCTGTTTGGTAGAGCTTTCTTT. Its translation: CASRLFGRAFF.

In this sample, this clone turned up once. The rearrangement links TRBV13 to TRBJ1-2; 7 nucleotides align to TRBD1. With V trimmed by 1 base and J by 5 bases, 1 base remained unmatched. Germline CDR1 reads PRHDT; CDR2 reads FYEKMQ (reference sequence). This CDR3 has 13 amino acids. CDR3 nucleotide sequence: TGTGCCAGCAGCTTAGAGGACAGGTATGGCTACACCTTC. Protein product: CASSLEDRYGYTF.

This clone was detected once. The chain has TRBV7-3 and TRBJ2-2; TRBD2 agrees at 12 bases. CDR1 SGHTA and CDR2 FQGTGA come from the germline V gene. The CDR3 has 15 residues. The ends lost 7 bases at V and 4 bases at J; junction bases unmatched: 4. The CDR3 sequence is CASTSGLAGTGELFF. The CDR3 DNA sequence: TGTGCCAGCACCTCGGGACTAGCGGGCACCGGGGAGCTGTTTTTT.

This chain connects TRBV5-4 to TRBJ2-1; TRBD1 matches at 8 bases. The CDR3 totals 15 residues. Germline V CDR1 and CDR2: SGHNT, YYREEE (reference sequence). V dropped 3 bases and J dropped 0; count of bases not matched to a gene: 2. The CDR3 sequence is CASSSGTGSYNEQFF. The CDR3 DNA follows: TGTGCCAGCAGCTCCGGGACAGGCTCCTACAATGAGCAGTTCTTC.

This clone showed up just a few times. This sample includes further DNA sequences coding for the same CDR3. The chain recombines TRBV18 with TRBJ1-4, with TRBD1 matching 7 bases. From germline, CDR1 is KGHSH and CDR2 LQKENI. The CDR3 is made up of 13 amino acids. The V and J ends lost 3 bases and 5 bases, in that order; junction bases with no gene match: 0. For the CDR3, the DNA is TGTGCCAGCTCACCGGGACAGAATGAAAAACTGTTTTTT. Translating it yields CASSPGQNEKLFF. Supplemented by reference TRBV18 and TRBJ1-4, the full variable domain reads NAGVMQNPRHLVRRRGQEARLRCSPMKGHSHVYWYRQLPEEGLKFMVYLQKENIIDESGMPKERFSAEFPKEGPSILRIQQVVRGDSAAYFCASSPGQNEKLFFGSGTQLSVL.

This clone was recorded once. CDR3 sequence: CASSAPPLEASTDTQYF. DNA of the CDR3: TGTGCCAGCAGCGCCCCCCCCCTGGAGGCTAGCACAGATACGCAGTATTTT. The rearrangement joins TRBV9 to TRBJ2-3, with D perhaps TRBD2 (5 bases). V was cut by 3 bases and J by 0 bases, with 17 bases left in between. CDR1 and CDR2 from the germline V gene are SGDLS and YYNGEE. This CDR3 comprises 17 residues.

This rearrangement joins TRBV19 to TRBJ2-3; the D is unclear. Per germline, CDR1 LNHDA and CDR2 SQIVND (reference sequence). V was cut by 5 bases and J by 3 bases, with 9 bases left in between. CDR3 size: 13 residues. CDR3 residues: CASSPRRTDTQYF. Written as DNA, the CDR3 is TGTGCCAGTAGTCCTCGTAGAACAGATACGCAGTATTTT.

In its sample, this clone was seen a few times. This chain uses TRBV19 with TRBJ2-3; 7 bases are shared with TRBD2. Germline V gene data show CDR1 as LNHDA and CDR2 as SQIVND (reference sequence). V shed 6 bases, J shed 5 bases, and the junction held 2 bases outside the gene matches. CDR3 length: 12 amino acids. CDR3 DNA sequence: TGTGCCAGTAGATTAGCGGGAGATACGCAGTATTTT. Translation: CASRLAGDTQYF.

This clone was observed a single time. The chain uses TRBV19 and TRBJ1-4, with TRBD1 matching 10 bases. The junction had 5 bases not matched to a gene; V was cut back by 5 bases and J by 5 bases. Germline CDR1 reads LNHDA; CDR2 reads SQIVND (reference sequence). This CDR3 contains 15 residues. The CDR3 DNA reads TGTGCCAGTAGTCTCGGACAGGGGGAAAATGAAAAACTGTTTTTT. This gives the protein CASSLGQGENEKLFF. Supplemented by reference TRBV19 and TRBJ1-4, the full variable domain reads DGGITQSPKYLFRKEGQNVTLSCEQNLNHDAMYWYRQDPGQGLRLIYYSQIVNDFQKGDIAEGYSVSREKKESFPLTVTSAQKNPTAFYLCASSLGQGENEKLFFGSGTQLSVL.

The rearrangement uses TRBV15 and TRBJ2-1; D remains ambiguous. Germline CDR1 and CDR2: LNHNV and YYDKDF (reference sequence). The V end lost 3 bases, the J end lost 0 bases, and 6 bases lay between the germline ends. The CDR3 has 14 residues. CDR3 DNA: TGTGCCACCAGCAGCGTAGGCTCCTACAATGAGCAGTTCTTC. Protein: CATSSVGSYNEQFF. Using reference TRBV15 and TRBJ2-1 for the parts outside the CDR3, the full variable domain is DAMVIQNPRYQVTQFGKPVTLSCSQTLNHNVMYWYQQKSSQAPKLLFHYYDKDFNNEADTPDNFQSRRPNTSFCFLDIRSPGLGDTAMYLCATSSVGSYNEQFFGPGTRLTVL.

The V and J genes are TRBV5-1 and TRBJ2-1; 9 nucleotides match TRBD2. The ends lost 1 base at V and 7 bases at J; junction bases unmatched: 15. The CDR3 has 18 residues. Germline CDR1 SGHRS, CDR2 YFSETQ. Written as DNA, the CDR3 is TGCGCCAGCAGCTTGATTCTAGCGGGAAGCAGAGTGAATAATGAGCAGTTCTTC. It is translated as CASSLILAGSRVNNEQFF.

The table lists this clone with a count of one. The CDR3 nucleotides read TGTGCCAGTAGTAGGGACAGCACAGATACGCAGTATTTT. Translated: CASSRDSTDTQYF. The gene calls are TRBV19 and TRBJ2-3, with D perhaps given as TRBD1 or TRBD2 (5 bases each). V lost 4 bases and J lost 0, with 5 bases in between. Germline values: CDR1 LNHDA, CDR2 SQIVND (reference sequence). CDR3 length equals 13 residues.

The J gene is TRBJ2-2, the V gene TRBV30; a possible D gene is TRBD1 (5 bases). Trimming left V 4 bases short and J 0 bases short, with 6 bases between. CDR1 and CDR2 (germline): GTSNPN, SVGIG (reference sequence). The CDR3 has 13 residues. CDR3 bases: TGTGCCTGGACAGGGACGAACACCGGGGAGCTGTTTTTT. This codes for CAWTGTNTGELFF.

Details on this clone: One junction end disagrees with the germline gene, perhaps due to a read error. The chain employs TRBV7-9 and TRBJ1-5; no reliable D call. The CDR3 is made up of 13 amino acids. From germline, CDR1 is SEHNR and CDR2 FQNEAQ (reference sequence). The CDR3 loop reads CASSLESNQPRHF. The DNA for the CDR3 is TGTGCCAGCAGCTTGGAAAGCAATCAGCCCCGGCATTTT. Filled out from reference TRBV7-9 and TRBJ1-5, the complete variable domain reads DTGVSQNPRHKITKRGQNVTFRCDPISEHNRLYWYRQTLGQGPEFLTYFQNEAQLEKSRLLSDRFSAERPKGSFSTLEIQRTEQGDSAMYLCASSLESNQPRHFGDGTRLSIL.

The chain carries TRBV28 and TRBJ1-1; D remains ambiguous. With 4 bases removed from V and 8 bases from J, the gap between germline ends came to 11 bases. CDR1 and CDR2 from the germline V gene are MDHEN and SYDVKM. The CDR3 contains 12 residues. The CDR3: CASSSGPREAFF. For the CDR3, the DNA is TGTGCCAGCAGTTCAGGACCGAGGGAAGCTTTCTTT.

The chain joins TRBV2 to TRBJ1-6, with a possible D match to TRBD1 (5 bases). CDR1 SNHLY and CDR2 FYNNEI come from the germline V gene. The CDR3 loop spans 13 amino acids. V lost 4 bases and J lost 6, with 7 bases in between. CDR3 in amino acids: CASSAGINSPLHF. The CDR3 nucleotides read TGTGCCAGCAGTGCAGGGATTAATTCACCCCTCCACTTT.

V gene TRBV7-3 combines with J gene TRBJ2-2; perhaps TRBD1 as D (6 bases). CDR3 length equals 16 residues. V gave up 4 bases and J gave up 4 bases, with 16 bases separating them. Germline lookup yields CDR1 SGHTA and CDR2 FQGTGA. The CDR3 sequence is CASSSKQGKSTGELFF. The CDR3 coding sequence is TGTGCCAGCAGCTCGAAACAGGGTAAATCCACCGGGGAGCTGTTTTTT.

This sequence joins TRBV18 and TRBJ2-3; tentative D call: TRBD2 (6 bases). Germline assignment: CDR1 KGHSH and CDR2 LQKENI. The CDR3 spans 16 residues. The V and J ends lost 6 bases and 0 bases respectively, with 16 bases between them. The CDR3 region is CASSRTSGTSTDTQYF. CDR3 in DNA: TGTGCCAGCTCCCGTACTTCCGGGACTAGCACAGATACGCAGTATTTT.

This chain joins TRBV23-1 and TRBJ2-7, with D perhaps TRBD1 (5 bases). TRBV23-1 is an ORF, with its function uncertain. The germline V and J ends were trimmed by 8 bases and 0 bases, with 23 bases remaining between them. This CDR3 is built from 17 residues. CDR3 DNA sequence: TGCGCCAGCTCCACCCCCCGCTGCAGGGCCAGCTCCTACGAGCAGTACTTC. Translating it yields CASSTPRCRASSYEQYF.

The chain couples TRBV5-1 to TRBJ2-3; possibly TRBD1 or TRBD2 for D (5 bases each). V lost 4 bases to trimming and J lost 4 bases, with 16 bases between them. CDR1 and CDR2 from the germline V gene are SGHRS and YFSETQ. This CDR3 is 15 amino acids long. This chain's CDR3 is CASSTGSGRPDTQYF. The CDR3 nucleotides read TGCGCCAGCAGCACGGGATCAGGGCGGCCAGATACGCAGTATTTT. Variable domain in full (rest from reference TRBV5-1 and TRBJ2-3): KAGVTQTPRYLIKTRGQQVTLSCSPISGHRSVSWYQQTPGQGLQFLFEYFSETQRNKGNFPGRFSGRQFSNSRSEMNVSTLELGDSALYLCASSTGSGRPDTQYFGPGTRLTVL.

V and J are TRBV7-9 and TRBJ2-1, with a tentative D call TRBD2 (5 bases). The V gene lost 2 bases and the J gene lost 9 bases, with 11 bases spanning the gap. The CDR3 runs to 13 residues. Germline assignment: CDR1 SEHNR and CDR2 FQNEAQ (reference sequence). The CDR3 protein is CASSLRGWAEQFF. The CDR3 DNA is TGTGCCAGCAGCTTACGCGGGTGGGCTGAGCAGTTCTTC.